The source of this T cell receptor beta chain is a study of blood T cells in healthy people across ages. This clonotype has more than one count but fewer than ten. Germline-derived CDR1 and CDR2 are SGDLS and YYNGEE. V trimming: 0 bases; J trimming: 2 bases; junction bases outside the gene matches: 3. This CDR3 is 16 amino acids long. Next came a second PCR, run for about 6 to 11 cycles, which used a sample-barcoded 5' primer along with a J-beta primer mix. Each CDR3 protein gets one entry after TCRdb re-called the 5' RACE reads with MiXCR. Of some 560,000 distinct CDR3 sequences listed, 27% were seen once; the top ten hold under 4.5%. In addition, the sample was reused for a study of T cells of mothers and their children.

The TCR comes from a boy between 2 and 10 years old in good health. The sequenced sample consisted of blood. The chain has TRBV9 and TRBJ2-3; 10 positions agree with TRBD2. This chain's CDR3 is CASSVDTSGITDTQYF. For the CDR3, the DNA is TGTGCCAGCAGCGTAGATACTAGCGGGATCACAGATACGCAGTATTTT.